This record looks at one TCR beta chain sequence and its context. As yet, its antigen is unknown. The junction does not match germline at one end; this may be a read error. This specimen belongs to a study of T cells in Graves' hyperthyroidism and ophthalmopathy. Whole-study findings and limits: A model built on 13 V-J features separated ophthalmopathy from stable hyperthyroidism.

Germline V gives CDR1 ENHRY, CDR2 SYGVKD. The CDR3 covers 17 residues. TCR beta CDR3 regions were amplified from RNA. HTBI primers drove first-round RT-PCR of the TCR CDR3. A single record per CDR3 protein comes from TCRdb applying MiXCR to the multiplex PCR reads. Among 340,000 or so distinct CDR3 sequences listed, 21% were seen once. The TCR was taken from a woman aged 45-65 years with Graves' hyperthyroidism. This chain joins TRBV10-3 and TRBJ1-4; the D gene is possibly TRBD1 (5 bases). The sequenced material came from blood. The CDR3 DNA follows: TGTGCCATCAGTGAGTCGCAGGGATTAGCAACTAATGAGAAACTGTTTTTT. This sequence encodes CAISESQGLATNEKLFF.